This TCR beta chain was sequenced during a study of T cells in localized non-small cell lung cancer. General study findings and limits: Sequencing covered just one tumor region, so heterogeneity cannot be ruled out. Tumor trailed uninvolved adjacent lung in T cell clonality, which peaked there. Patients showing higher blood T cell density tended to see longer overall survival.

Regarding this clone: Its antigen is not known.

Sequenced by immunoSEQ multiplex PCR; TCRdb stores in-frame clones only, minus some. The sample holds approximately 29,000 clones, about 80% seen once. The CDR3 totals 14 residues. Trimming cost V 2 bases and J 2 bases, with 10 bases left between them. Germline V lookup: CDR1 SGHRS, CDR2 YFSETQ. The material was peripheral blood, obtained before any cancer treatment. The sequence was collected from a male donor at least 60 years old with stage II squamous cell lung carcinoma. This chain connects TRBV5-1 to TRBJ1-1; no firm D call. CDR3 coding DNA: TGCGCCAGCAGCTTAGATGCGGCCAACACTGAAGCTTTCTTT. Its protein is CASSLDAANTEAFF.